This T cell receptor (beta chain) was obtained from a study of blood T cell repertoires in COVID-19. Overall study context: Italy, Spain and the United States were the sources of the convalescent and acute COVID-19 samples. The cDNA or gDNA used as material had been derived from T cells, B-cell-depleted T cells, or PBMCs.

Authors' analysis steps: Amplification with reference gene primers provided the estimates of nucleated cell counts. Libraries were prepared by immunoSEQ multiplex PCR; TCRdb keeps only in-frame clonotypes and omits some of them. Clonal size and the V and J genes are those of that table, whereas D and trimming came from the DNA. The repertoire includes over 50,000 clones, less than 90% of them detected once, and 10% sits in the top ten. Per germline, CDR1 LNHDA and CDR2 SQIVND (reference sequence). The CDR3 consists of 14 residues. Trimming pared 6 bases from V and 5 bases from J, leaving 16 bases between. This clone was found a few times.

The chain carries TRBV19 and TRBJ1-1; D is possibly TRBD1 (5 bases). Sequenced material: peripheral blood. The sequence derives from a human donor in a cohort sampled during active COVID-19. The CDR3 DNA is TGTGCCAGTAGGGGGGACCACAGCGGGACTGAAGCTTTCTTT. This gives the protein CASRGDHSGTEAFF.